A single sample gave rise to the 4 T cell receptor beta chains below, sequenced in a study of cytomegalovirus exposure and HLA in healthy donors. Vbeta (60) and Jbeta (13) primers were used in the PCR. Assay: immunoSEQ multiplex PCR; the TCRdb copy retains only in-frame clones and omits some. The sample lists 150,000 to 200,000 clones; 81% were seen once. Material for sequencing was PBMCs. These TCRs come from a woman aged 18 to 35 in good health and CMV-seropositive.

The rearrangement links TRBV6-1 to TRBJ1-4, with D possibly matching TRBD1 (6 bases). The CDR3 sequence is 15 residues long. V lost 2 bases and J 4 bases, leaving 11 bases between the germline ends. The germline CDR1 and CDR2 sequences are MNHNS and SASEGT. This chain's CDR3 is CASSEQGSVNEKLFF. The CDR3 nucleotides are TGTGCCAGCAGTGAACAGGGGAGTGTTAATGAAAAACTGTTTTTT.

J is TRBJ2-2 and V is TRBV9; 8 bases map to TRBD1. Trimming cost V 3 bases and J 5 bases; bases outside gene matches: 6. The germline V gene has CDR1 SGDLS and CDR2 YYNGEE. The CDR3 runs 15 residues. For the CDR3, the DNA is TGTGCCAGCAGCGAGCGACAGGGGCTAACCGGGGAGCTGTTTTTT. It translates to CASSERQGLTGELFF. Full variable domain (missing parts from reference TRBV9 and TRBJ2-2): DSGVTQTPKHLITATGQRVTLRCSPRSGDLSVYWYQQSLDQGLQFLIQYYNGEERAKGNILERFSAQQFPDLHSELNLSSLELGDSALYFCASSERQGLTGELFFGEGSRLTVL.

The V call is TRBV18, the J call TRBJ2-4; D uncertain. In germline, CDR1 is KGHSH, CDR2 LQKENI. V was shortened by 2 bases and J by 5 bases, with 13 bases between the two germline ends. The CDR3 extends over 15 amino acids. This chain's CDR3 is CASSPSLGNQNIQYF. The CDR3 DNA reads TGTGCCAGCTCACCAAGTCTAGGAAACCAAAACATTCAGTACTTC.

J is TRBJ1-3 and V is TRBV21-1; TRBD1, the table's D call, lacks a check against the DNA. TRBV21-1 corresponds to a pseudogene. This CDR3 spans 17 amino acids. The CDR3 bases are TGTGCCAGCAGCAAACCCTCAGGAGGCCAGGGGACAAACACCATATATTTT. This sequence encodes CASSKPSGGQGTNTIYF.